One and the same sample provided the 17 T cell receptor beta chains below, sequenced in a study of tumor and adjacent non-tumor tissue in lung cancer. RNA was extracted from bulk tissue without any cell sorting. The library came from three nested PCR rounds adapted from ARM-PCR protocols. One entry per CDR3 protein, called by TCRdb with MiXCR from the multiplex PCR reads. The sample contains 75,000 to 100,000 distinct CDR3 sequences, 67% of which appear only once. The specimen was lung tumor tissue. The receptors shown here come from a man aged 55-75 years with non-small cell lung cancer.

About this clonotype: A much larger clone differs by one base, so this may be a read error. The chain recombines TRBV20-1 with TRBJ1-5; perhaps TRBD1 as D (5 bases). CDR1 is DFQATT and CDR2 is SNEGSKA in the germline V gene (reference sequence). The length of the CDR3 is 15 residues. Trimming took off 6 bases at V and 1 base at J, with 16 bases between the two ends. The CDR3: CSAIPQGLSNQPQHF. In DNA, the CDR3 is TGCAGTGCAATCCCCCAGGGTTTAAGCAATCAGCCCCAGCATTTT.

Details on this clonotype: A much bigger clone sits one base away, suggesting this may be a read error. V and J are TRBV6-2 or TRBV6-3 and TRBJ2-1, with 12 bases aligning to TRBD2. The CDR3 contains 17 residues. Germline assignment: CDR1 MNHEY and CDR2 SVGEGT. In DNA form, the CDR3 reads TGTGCCAGCAGTTTTCGACTAGCGGGAGATGGGAACAATGAGCAGCTCTTC. Amino acid sequence: CASSFRLAGDGNNEQLF.

This clonotype has just one count. The CDR3 carries no conserved terminal phenylalanine or tryptophan, so it likely arises from a read error. The rearrangement links TRBV12-3 or TRBV12-4 to TRBJ2-6; D might be TRBD2 (6 bases). V shed 5 bases and J shed 8 bases, with 22 bases lying between them. This CDR3 spans 17 amino acids. The CDR3 DNA is TGTGCCAGCAGTCCTGGGACTTCTGTCTCTGGTACCAACGTCCTGACTTTA. Protein product: CASSPGTSVSGTNVLTL.

Concerning this clonotype itself: The junction and the germline gene differ at one end; a read error may be behind it. The rearrangement uses TRBV4-2 and TRBJ2-7, with a tentative D call TRBD1 (6 bases). The germline CDR1 and CDR2 sequences are LGHNA and YNFKEQ. This CDR3 contains 15 residues. The CDR3 coding sequence is TGTGCAAGCAGCCAAGGCGCACACAGGGTCGACGAGCAGTACTTC. This sequence encodes CASSQGAHRVDEQYF.

This sequence joins TRBV11-3 and TRBJ2-1; 14 nucleotides match TRBD2. V lost 5 bases and J lost 9; bases outside the gene matches: 6. Germline V gene lookup returns CDR1 SGHNT and CDR2 YENEEA. This CDR3 comprises 15 residues. The CDR3 loop is CASSQGTSGRPEQFF. The CDR3 DNA sequence: TGTGCCAGCAGCCAGGGGACTAGCGGGAGACCTGAGCAGTTCTTC.

This clonotype showed up just a few times. This may arise from a read error, as a much more abundant clone is one base away. The chain uses TRBV12-3 or TRBV12-4 and TRBJ1-6; D is perhaps TRBD1 (5 bases). V lost 4 bases and J 8 bases, leaving 9 bases between the germline ends. The CDR3 contains 13 residues. The CDR3 DNA is TGTGCCAGCAGTTACATGGGGGATTCACCCCTCCACTTT. Translating it yields CASSYMGDSPLHF.

The chain is built from TRBV11-1 and TRBJ2-7; no clear D. Germline CDR1 and CDR2: SGHAT and FQDESV (reference sequence). This CDR3 is 12 amino acids long. CDR3 in DNA: TGTGTCAGGACCAACAACTGGTGTGAGCAGTACTTC. Amino acids: CVRTNNWCEQYF.

This clonotype has a handful of counts. A much bigger clone sits one base away, suggesting this may be a read error. V and J are TRBV6-5 and TRBJ1-5; D remains ambiguous. Germline CDR1 is MNHEY and CDR2 is SVGAGI. The CDR3 runs to 13 residues. CDR3 protein: CASNYSWSQPQHF. The CDR3 nucleotides are TGTGCCAGCAATTACTCTTGGAGTCAGCCCCAGCATTTT.

This clonotype was observed at least ten times. V gene TRBV10-3 combines with J gene TRBJ1-5, with D possibly matching TRBD1 (5 bases). The germline V and J ends were trimmed by 2 bases and 7 bases, with 9 bases remaining between them. CDR1 and CDR2 (germline): ENHRY, SYGVKD. CDR3 length: 13 amino acids. CDR3 DNA sequence: TGTGCCATCAGTGAGAGGGGTAACCAGCCCCAGCATTTT. Translation: CAISERGNQPQHF.

In its sample, this clonotype was seen once. The chain joins TRBV5-1 to TRBJ2-7, with D perhaps matching TRBD2 (6 bases). V lost 1 base, J lost 3 bases, and 20 bases lay in between. The CDR3 runs to 17 residues. Per germline, CDR1 SGHRS and CDR2 YFSETQ. CDR3 sequence: CASSLRGNSYSDYEQYF. CDR3 nucleotide sequence: TGCGCCAGCAGCTTGCGGGGGAATTCCTACTCGGACTACGAGCAGTACTTC.

Concerning this clonotype: One junction end does not reproduce the germline sequence, and a read error may be involved. The chain has TRBV9 and TRBJ1-5; tentatively, D is TRBD1 (6 bases). The CDR3 length is 14 residues. The V gene's germline CDR1 is SGDLS and CDR2 YYNGEE. This chain's CDR3 is CASSYTGSNEPQQF. The CDR3 DNA follows: TGTGCCAGCAGCTACACAGGGTCCAATGAGCCCCAGCAATTT. The whole variable domain, filled in from reference TRBV9 and TRBJ1-5, reads DSGVTQTPKHLITATGQRVTLRCSPRSGDLSVYWYQQSLDQGLQFLIQYYNGEERAKGNILERFSAQQFPDLHSELNLSSLELGDSALYFCASSYTGSNEPQQFGDGTRLSIL.

This clonotype was detected only a few times. This sequence joins TRBV11-3 and TRBJ2-1; D not certain. CDR1 and CDR2 (germline): SGHNT, YENEEA. The CDR3 covers 15 residues. Trimming shortened V by 5 bases and J by 0 bases, and 11 bases separated the two germline ends. In DNA, the CDR3 is TGTGCCAGCAGCGCGACGGTGAGCTCCTACAATGAGCAGTTCTTC. Its translation is CASSATVSSYNEQFF.

This clonotype has only a few counts. The junction shows a germline mismatch at one end, possibly a read error. The chain links TRBV11-2 to TRBJ2-5; D remains ambiguous. Germline V lookup: CDR1 SGHAT, CDR2 FQNNGV. The CDR3 runs to 11 residues. Here the CDR3 DNA reads TGTGCCAGCAGCCTCGGTGAGACCCCGTACTTC. Its protein product is CASSLGETPYF. Full variable domain (remainder filled in from reference TRBV11-2 and TRBJ2-5): EAGVAQSPRYKIIEKRQSVAFWCNPISGHATLYWYQQILGQGPKLLIQFQNNGVVDDSQLPKDRFSAERLKGVDSTLKIQPAKLEDSAVYLCASSLGETPYFGPGTRLLVL.

In this sample, this clonotype turned up many times. The DNA of the CDR3 is TGTGCCAGCAGCTCGTCAGTTACAGGGGGTTACGAGCAGTACTTC. Amino acid sequence: CASSSSVTGGYEQYF. The chain recombines TRBV5-5 with TRBJ2-7, with TRBD1 matching over 8 bases. With 3 bases clipped from V and 4 bases from J, the junction kept 9 bases outside the gene matches. Germline V gene sequence: CDR1 SGHKS, CDR2 YYEKEE (reference sequence). This CDR3 is 15 amino acids long.

By share, this clonotype ranks as medium-sized. The chain joins TRBV6-6 to TRBJ1-6; the D is unclear. This CDR3 is 17 amino acids long. The germline gives CDR1 MNHNY, CDR2 SVGAGI (reference sequence). V lost 7 bases and J 3 bases, leaving 19 bases between the germline ends. The CDR3 region is CASTYSEEDFYNSPLHF. The CDR3 bases are TGTGCCAGCACCTACAGCGAGGAGGACTTCTATAATTCACCCCTCCACTTT.

The V and J genes are TRBV7-9 and TRBJ2-1; D is uncertain. The CDR3 has 16 residues. Germline-derived CDR1 and CDR2 are SEHNR and FQNEAQ (reference sequence). Trimming pared 1 base from V and 2 bases from J, leaving 12 bases between. In DNA form, the CDR3 reads TGTGCCAGCAGCTTAGGGACCCTTAGCCCCTACAATGAGCAGTTCTTC. Amino acid sequence: CASSLGTLSPYNEQFF.

This clonotype was found once. The chain combines TRBV10-2 with TRBJ2-7, with 8 bases lining up with TRBD1. The germline V gene encodes CDR1 WSHSY and CDR2 SAAADI. J lost 2 bases, V lost 11 bases, and 11 bases had no gene match. The CDR3 has 14 residues. CDR3 coding DNA: TGCGCCTGTAGAGTAACAGGGGGACCCTACGAGCAGTACTTC. This sequence encodes CACRVTGGPYEQYF.